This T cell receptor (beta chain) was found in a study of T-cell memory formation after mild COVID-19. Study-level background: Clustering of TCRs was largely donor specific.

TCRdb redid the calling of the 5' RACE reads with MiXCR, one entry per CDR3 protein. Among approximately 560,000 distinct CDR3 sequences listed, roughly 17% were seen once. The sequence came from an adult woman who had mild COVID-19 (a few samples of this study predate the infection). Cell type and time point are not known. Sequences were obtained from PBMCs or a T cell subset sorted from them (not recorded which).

CDR3 protein: CASSLGTDKRAFF. DNA of the CDR3: TGTGCCAGCAGCTTAGGGACAGACAAGCGGGCTTTCTTT. The J gene is TRBJ1-1, the V gene TRBV7-3, with 7 bases matching TRBD1. With V trimmed by 2 bases and J by 11 bases, 8 bases remained unmatched. The CDR3 consists of 13 residues. Germline V gives CDR1 SGHTA, CDR2 FQGTGA.